Sequencing of this TCR beta chain was carried out in a study of blood T cell repertoires in COVID-19. Overall study: The United States, Italy and Spain provided the acute and convalescent COVID-19 samples.

Produced via immunoSEQ multiplex PCR; TCRdb's table is partial and in-frame only. In the table there are around 30,000 clones, roughly 93% of which are singletons. CDR3 length: 14 residues. Germline CDR1 reads SGHDT; CDR2 reads YYEEEE. The V and J ends lost 0 bases and 3 bases respectively, with 9 bases between them. The sequence came from a male donor with active COVID-19. Specimen: peripheral blood. V and J are TRBV5-6 and TRBJ2-5, with D uncertain. The CDR3 DNA follows: TGTGCCAGCAGCTTGGCGGGTCTTGAAGAGACCCAGTACTTC. This codes for CASSLAGLEETQYF.